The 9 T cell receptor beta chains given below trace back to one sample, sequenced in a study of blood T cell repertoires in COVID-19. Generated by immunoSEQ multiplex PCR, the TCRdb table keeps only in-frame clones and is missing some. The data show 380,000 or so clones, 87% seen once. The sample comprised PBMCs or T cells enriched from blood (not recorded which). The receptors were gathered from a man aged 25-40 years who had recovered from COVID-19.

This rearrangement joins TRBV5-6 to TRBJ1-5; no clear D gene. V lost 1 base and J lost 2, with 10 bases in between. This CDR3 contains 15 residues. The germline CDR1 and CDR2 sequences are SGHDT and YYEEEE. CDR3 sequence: CASSLSGSRNQPQHF. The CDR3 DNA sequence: TGTGCCAGCAGCTTGTCGGGGTCCCGCAATCAGCCCCAGCATTTT.

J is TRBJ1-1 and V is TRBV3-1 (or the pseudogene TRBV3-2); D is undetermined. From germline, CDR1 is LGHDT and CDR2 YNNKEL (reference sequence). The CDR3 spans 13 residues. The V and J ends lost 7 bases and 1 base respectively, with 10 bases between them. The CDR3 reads CASTLRGNTEAFF. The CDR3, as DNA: TGTGCCAGCACGCTCCGAGGGAACACTGAAGCTTTCTTT.

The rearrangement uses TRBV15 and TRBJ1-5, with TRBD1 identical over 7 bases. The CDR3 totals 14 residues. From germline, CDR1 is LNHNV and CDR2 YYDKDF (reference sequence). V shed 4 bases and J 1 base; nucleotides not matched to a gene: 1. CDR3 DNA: TGTGCCACCAGCATACAGGGGAGCAATCAGCCCCAGCATTTT. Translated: CATSIQGSNQPQHF.

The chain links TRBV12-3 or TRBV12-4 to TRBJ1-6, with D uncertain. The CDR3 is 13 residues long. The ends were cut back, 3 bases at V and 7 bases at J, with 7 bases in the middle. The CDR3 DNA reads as TGTGCCAGCAGTTTTACAGACAATTCACCCCTCCACTTT. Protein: CASSFTDNSPLHF.

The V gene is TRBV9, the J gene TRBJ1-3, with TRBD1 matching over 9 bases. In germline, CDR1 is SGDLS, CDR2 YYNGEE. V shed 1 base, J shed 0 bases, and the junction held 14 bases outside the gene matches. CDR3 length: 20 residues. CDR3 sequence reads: CASSVSPVLTGGNSGNTIYF. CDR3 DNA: TGTGCCAGCAGCGTAAGCCCTGTTTTGACAGGGGGAAACTCTGGAAACACCATATATTTT.

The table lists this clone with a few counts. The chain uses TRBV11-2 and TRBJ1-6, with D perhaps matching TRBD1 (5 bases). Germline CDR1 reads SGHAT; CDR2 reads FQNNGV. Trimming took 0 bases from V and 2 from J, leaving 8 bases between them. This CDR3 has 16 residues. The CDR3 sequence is CASSLEGGTYNSPLHF. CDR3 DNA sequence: TGTGCCAGCAGCTTAGAGGGGGGGACCTATAATTCACCCCTCCACTTT.

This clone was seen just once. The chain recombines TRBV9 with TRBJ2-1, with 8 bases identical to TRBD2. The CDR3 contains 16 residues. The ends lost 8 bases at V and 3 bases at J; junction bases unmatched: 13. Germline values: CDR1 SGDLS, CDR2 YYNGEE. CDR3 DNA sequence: TGTGCCAGTCTCCATAGTAGTAGCGGGGACTACAATGAGCAGTTCTTC. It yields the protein CASLHSSSGDYNEQFF.

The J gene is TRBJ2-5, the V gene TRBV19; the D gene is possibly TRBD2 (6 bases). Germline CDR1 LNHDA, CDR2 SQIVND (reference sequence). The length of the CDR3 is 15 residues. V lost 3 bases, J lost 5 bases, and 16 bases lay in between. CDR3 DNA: TGTGCCAGTAGTATCGAACGAGCACGGGGGGAGACCCAGTACTTC. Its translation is CASSIERARGETQYF. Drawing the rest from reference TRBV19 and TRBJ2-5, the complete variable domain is DGGITQSPKYLFRKEGQNVTLSCEQNLNHDAMYWYRQDPGQGLRLIYYSQIVNDFQKGDIAEGYSVSREKKESFPLTVTSAQKNPTAFYLCASSIERARGETQYFGPGTRLLVL.

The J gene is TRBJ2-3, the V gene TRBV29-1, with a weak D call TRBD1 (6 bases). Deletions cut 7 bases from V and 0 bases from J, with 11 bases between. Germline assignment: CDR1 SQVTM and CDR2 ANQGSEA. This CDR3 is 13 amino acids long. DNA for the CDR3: TGCAGCGATGGACAGCGAAGCACAGATACGCAGTATTTT. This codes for CSDGQRSTDTQYF.